This TCR beta chain derives from a study of cytomegalovirus exposure and HLA in healthy donors. General study findings and limits: Later on, analysis showed that most CMV-associated TCR beta chains appeared to be HLA-restricted. After further analysis at a later stage, 17,000 or so TCR beta sequences were associated with HLA alleles at 0.05 false discovery rate.

Germline lookup yields CDR1 GTSNPN and CDR2 SVGIG (reference sequence). V was trimmed by 0 bases and J by 6 bases, leaving 15 bases between them. This CDR3 contains 15 residues. Comments on this clone: Its antigen remains unidentified.

The PCR ran on 60 Vbeta and 13 Jbeta primers. Method: immunoSEQ multiplex PCR; TCRdb's copy keeps in-frame clones and lacks some. In total, the table holds about 210,000 clones. The clonotype comes from a woman aged 30 to 39 in good health and CMV-seropositive. The chain recombines TRBV30 with TRBJ1-5, with D tentatively TRBD1 (5 bases). The sequenced sample consisted of PBMCs. CDR3 coding DNA: TGTGCCTGGAGTGTTCTGGGGCAGGGCTTTCAGCCCCAGCATTTT. Its translation: CAWSVLGQGFQPQHF.